The 32 T cell receptor beta chains below were found in one sample sequenced in a study of T cell responses to AZD1222 COVID-19 vaccine. The data were produced by immunoSEQ multiplex PCR, yet TCRdb's version contains in-frame clones alone and is incomplete. The sample yields 150,000 to 200,000 clones, more than 85% seen once. Sequenced here: peripheral blood, sampled on day 0 of AZD1222 vaccination. The receptor source for this set is an adult in good health.

The chain joins TRBV5-1 to TRBJ1-3; no definite D call. Trimming took 3 bases from V and 1 from J, leaving 8 bases between them. Germline values: CDR1 SGHRS, CDR2 YFSETQ. CDR3 length equals 14 residues. CDR3 region: CASSSRVSGNTIYF. Written as DNA, the CDR3 is TGCGCCAGCAGCTCGCGGGTATCTGGAAACACCATATATTTT.

The chain recombines TRBV11-3 with TRBJ2-3; D not certain. V was cut by 3 bases and J by 0 bases, with 10 bases left in between. Germline V CDR1 and CDR2: SGHNT, YENEEA. This CDR3 is 15 amino acids long. The CDR3 spells CASSFGGTSTDTQYF. The CDR3 coding sequence is TGTGCCAGCAGCTTTGGCGGAACTAGCACAGATACGCAGTATTTT.

J is TRBJ1-5 and V is TRBV19; a possible D gene is TRBD1 (5 bases). In germline, CDR1 is LNHDA, CDR2 SQIVND (reference sequence). Trimming removed 4 bases at V and 1 base at J, with 11 bases between. This CDR3 comprises 15 residues. CDR3 nucleotides: TGTGCCAGTAGTAAAGGGGTACCAAGCAATCAGCCCCAGCATTTT. It translates to CASSKGVPSNQPQHF.

CDR3 protein: CASSQDRRGPSSTNEKLFF. The CDR3, as DNA: TGTGCCAGCAGCCAAGATAGACGGGGGCCCTCTTCAACTAATGAAAAACTGTTTTTT. The chain is built from TRBV3-1 (or the pseudogene TRBV3-2) and TRBJ1-4; D perhaps matches TRBD1 (6 bases). V was trimmed by 0 bases and J by 0 bases, leaving 17 bases between them. CDR3 length equals 19 residues. CDR1 is LGHDT, CDR2 YNNKEL, per germline (reference sequence).

The chain recombines TRBV10-1 with TRBJ1-1; D call uncertain. Germline CDR1 and CDR2: WNHNN and SYGVQD (reference sequence). This CDR3 is built from 15 residues. Trimming removed 1 base at V and 1 base at J, with 10 bases between. In DNA form, the CDR3 reads TGCGCCAGCAGTGAGTTTTTGACTGCGAACACTGAAGCTTTCTTT. Its protein is CASSEFLTANTEAFF.

This clone showed up just once. In DNA form, the CDR3 reads TGTGCCAGCAGCCAAGAGCTCCGGGATCGATATGGCTACACCTTC. It is translated as CASSQELRDRYGYTF. This rearrangement joins TRBV4-2 to TRBJ1-2; D unclear. Trimming removed 0 bases at V and 5 bases at J, with 13 bases between. The CDR3 contains 15 residues. In germline, CDR1 is LGHNA, CDR2 YNFKEQ.

The rearrangement links TRBV5-5 to TRBJ2-3; tentatively, D is TRBD1 or TRBD2 (6 bases each). V gave up 2 bases and J gave up 3 bases, with 13 bases separating them. Germline CDR1 SGHKS, CDR2 YYEKEE (reference sequence). The CDR3 has 15 amino acids. The CDR3 region has the DNA TGTGCCAGCAGCTTAGGGGGGTCGGAGACAGATACGCAGTATTTT. Translated, it gives CASSLGGSETDTQYF.

This chain joins TRBV5-5 and TRBJ1-2; TRBD1 agrees at 9 bases. CDR3 size: 14 residues. Unmatched junction bases numbered 4, after V lost 5 bases and J lost 2 bases. CDR1 is SGHKS, CDR2 YYEKEE, per germline (reference sequence). CDR3 amino acids: CASSWTGDNYGYTF. The DNA for the CDR3 is TGTGCCAGCAGTTGGACAGGGGACAACTATGGCTACACCTTC. Full variable domain (rest looked up from reference TRBV5-5 and TRBJ1-2): DAGVTQSPTHLIKTRGQQVTLRCSPISGHKSVSWYQQVLGQGPQFIFQYYEKEERGRGNFPDRFSARQFPNYSSELNVNALLLGDSALYLCASSWTGDNYGYTFGSGTRLTVV.

The chain combines TRBV29-1 with TRBJ2-1; D remains ambiguous. Germline V gene sequence: CDR1 SQVTM, CDR2 ANQGSEA. The V end lost 6 bases, the J end lost 3 bases, and 12 bases lay between the germline ends. The CDR3 runs to 13 residues. The CDR3 reads CSVRVDIYNEQFF. CDR3 DNA sequence: TGCAGCGTACGGGTAGACATCTACAATGAGCAGTTCTTC.

Worth noting for this clone: Other DNA sequences within the sample encode an identical CDR3. V gene TRBV5-1 combines with J gene TRBJ2-3; D possibly matches TRBD1 or TRBD2 (5 bases each). Germline CDR1 is SGHRS and CDR2 is YFSETQ. The CDR3 contains 13 residues. V was pared by 0 bases and J by 3 bases, with 5 bases between. The CDR3 reads CASSLGGTDTQYF. DNA of the CDR3: TGCGCCAGCAGCTTGGGGGGGACAGATACGCAGTATTTT.

This chain links TRBV5-4 with TRBJ1-2; D may be TRBD1 (5 bases). Trimming left V 5 bases short and J 8 bases short, with 13 bases between. The V gene's germline CDR1 is SGHNT and CDR2 YYREEE (reference sequence). The CDR3 runs to 12 residues. CDR3 sequence (DNA): TGTGCCAGCAGAGGGGACGGCCCGGGCTACACCTTC. Its protein is CASRGDGPGYTF.

The chain joins TRBV18 to TRBJ2-3, with 11 bases identical to TRBD2. J gave up 2 bases and V 6 bases, and 4 bases lay outside the gene matches. Germline V gene lookup returns CDR1 KGHSH and CDR2 LQKENI. CDR3 length: 15 amino acids. This CDR3 reads CASSSTSGITDTQYF. The CDR3 DNA sequence: TGTGCCAGCTCTTCGACTAGCGGGATCACAGATACGCAGTATTTT.

CDR3 sequence: CASSLEGGVAFF. CDR3 DNA: TGCGCCAGCAGCTTGGAGGGGGGCGTCGCTTTCTTT. The chain recombines TRBV5-1 with TRBJ1-1; D is perhaps TRBD1 (6 bases). Germline V gives CDR1 SGHRS, CDR2 YFSETQ. The CDR3 is 12 amino acids. The germline V and J ends were trimmed by 0 bases and 11 bases, with 11 bases remaining between them.

V usage is TRBV3-1 (or the pseudogene TRBV3-2) and J usage is TRBJ2-3; TRBD2 agrees at 11 bases. The germline CDR1 and CDR2 sequences are LGHDT and YNNKEL (reference sequence). V was clipped by 1 base and J by 5 bases; unmatched bases: 8. This CDR3 contains 17 residues. The CDR3 DNA reads as TGTGCCAGCAGCCAAGGGGGGACTAGCGGCCCGGGAGATACGCAGTATTTT. Amino acid sequence: CASSQGGTSGPGDTQYF.

The V gene is TRBV27, the J gene TRBJ2-7, with 11 bases aligning to TRBD1. The CDR3 covers 15 residues. With 6 bases clipped from V and 3 bases from J, the junction kept 7 bases outside the gene matches. Germline V gives CDR1 MNHEY, CDR2 SMNVEV (reference sequence). The CDR3 sequence is CASSYGQGAFYEQYF. In DNA, the CDR3 is TGTGCCAGCAGCTACGGACAGGGGGCGTTCTACGAGCAGTACTTC.

This chain uses TRBV28 with TRBJ2-7, with 9 bases matching TRBD1. CDR3 length: 15 residues. CDR1 MDHEN and CDR2 SYDVKM come from the germline V gene. J gave up 5 bases and V 5 bases, and 10 bases lay outside the gene matches. The CDR3 spells CASSAPGTGYHEQYF. The CDR3 coding sequence is TGTGCCAGCAGTGCACCCGGGACAGGGTACCACGAGCAGTACTTC.

CDR3 DNA: TGTGCCAGCAGTTCCTACCAGCGATCCTCTAACTATGGCTACACCTTC. Protein sequence: CASSSYQRSSNYGYTF. The genes are TRBV27 and TRBJ1-2; D gene ambiguous. V lost 4 bases to trimming and J lost 0 bases, with 15 bases between them. This CDR3 is built from 16 residues. Looked up from germline, CDR1 is MNHEY and CDR2 is SMNVEV (reference sequence).

J is TRBJ1-5 and V is TRBV10-2; the D gene is possibly TRBD1 (5 bases). The CDR3 loop spans 15 amino acids. The germline V gene encodes CDR1 WSHSY and CDR2 SAAADI. V lost 6 bases and J lost 2, with 14 bases in between. The CDR3 loop reads CASSRGRFRNQPQHF. The CDR3 DNA follows: TGCGCCAGCAGCCGGGGGAGGTTTCGCAATCAGCCCCAGCATTTT.

This sequence joins TRBV5-4 and TRBJ2-1; 8 nucleotides agree with TRBD2. Germline V CDR1 and CDR2: SGHNT, YYREEE (reference sequence). J gave up 6 bases and V 4 bases, and 6 bases lay outside the gene matches. The CDR3 runs 14 residues. CDR3 protein: CASSRGGTSNEQFF. CDR3 sequence (DNA): TGTGCCAGCAGCCGGGGCGGGACTAGCAATGAGCAGTTCTTC.

This sequence joins TRBV6-1 and TRBJ1-2; D remains ambiguous. Germline CDR1 MNHNS, CDR2 SASEGT. Trimming shortened V by 3 bases and J by 6 bases, and 17 bases separated the two germline ends. This CDR3 contains 15 residues. The CDR3 loop reads CASSDLMMRVDGYTF. In DNA, the CDR3 is TGTGCCAGCAGTGACCTTATGATGAGGGTGGATGGCTACACCTTC.

V and J are TRBV5-5 and TRBJ1-1; unclear D gene. From germline, CDR1 is SGHKS and CDR2 YYEKEE (reference sequence). Trimming pared 0 bases from V and 3 bases from J, leaving 6 bases between. This CDR3 region has 13 residues. In nucleotides, the CDR3 is TGTGCCAGCAGCTTGGGCCCTGACACTGAAGCTTTCTTT. It is translated as CASSLGPDTEAFF. Full variable domain (remainder filled in from reference TRBV5-5 and TRBJ1-1): DAGVTQSPTHLIKTRGQQVTLRCSPISGHKSVSWYQQVLGQGPQFIFQYYEKEERGRGNFPDRFSARQFPNYSSELNVNALLLGDSALYLCASSLGPDTEAFFGQGTRLTVV.

On this clone: The germline gene is not matched at one end of the junction; a read error may be the cause. The V and J genes are TRBV30 and TRBJ2-7; D perhaps matches TRBD1 (5 bases). From germline, CDR1 is GTSNPN and CDR2 SVGIG (reference sequence). CDR3 length: 13 amino acids. This CDR3 reads CAWRTGNEPPELF. CDR3 DNA: TGTGCCTGGCGCACAGGAAACGAGCCTCCGGAGCTCTTC.

The chain is built from TRBV7-9 and TRBJ1-1; D might be TRBD1 (6 bases). The CDR3 spans 14 residues. Looked up from germline, CDR1 is SEHNR and CDR2 is FQNEAQ (reference sequence). V was clipped by 4 bases and J by 6 bases, with 15 bases between them. CDR3 in DNA: TGTGCCAGCAGCTCAGGCGGGGGGCCGGCTGAAGCTTTCTTT. The encoded protein is CASSSGGGPAEAFF.

V is TRBV13 and J is TRBJ1-3; perhaps TRBD1 as D (6 bases). Germline lookup yields CDR1 PRHDT and CDR2 FYEKMQ (reference sequence). Deletions cut 3 bases from V and 2 bases from J, with 11 bases between. The CDR3 has 15 amino acids. CDR3 sequence (DNA): TGTGCCAGCAGCTTCGGGACAAGGGCTGGAAACACCATATATTTT. Translation gives CASSFGTRAGNTIYF.

The chain recombines TRBV7-8 with TRBJ2-1; D might be TRBD1 or TRBD2, each matching 6 bases. Germline V gene sequence: CDR1 SGHVS, CDR2 FQNEAQ. V was clipped by 2 bases and J by 2 bases, with 10 bases between them. The CDR3 is made up of 15 amino acids. This CDR3 is CASSLMGGAYNEQFF. The CDR3 DNA is TGTGCCAGCAGCTTAATGGGGGGCGCCTACAATGAGCAGTTCTTC.

The chain is built from TRBV18 and TRBJ1-4; D unresolved. This CDR3 spans 15 amino acids. Germline CDR1 and CDR2: KGHSH and LQKENI. Trimming shortened V by 2 bases and J by 4 bases, and 11 bases separated the two germline ends. The CDR3 DNA sequence: TGTGCCAGCTCACCATCACAAGGTTTTAATGAAAAACTGTTTTTT. Residues: CASSPSQGFNEKLFF.

The V call is TRBV2, the J call TRBJ1-5; D is unresolved. Germline values: CDR1 SNHLY, CDR2 FYNNEI. Trimming removed 0 bases from V and 7 bases from J, with 22 bases in between. This CDR3 is built from 18 residues. As DNA, the CDR3 is TGTGCCAGCAGTGAAGCGCTTGGTTCCTGGGCCGGAGAACAGCCCCAGCATTTT. Its protein product is CASSEALGSWAGEQPQHF.

The chain recombines TRBV9 with TRBJ1-1; D remains ambiguous. Looked up from germline, CDR1 is SGDLS and CDR2 is YYNGEE. CDR3 length equals 18 residues. Trimming cost V 1 base and J 3 bases, with 22 bases left between them. In nucleotides, the CDR3 is TGTGCCAGCAGCGTATGGGCAGTCCCACAAGAGTTTCACACTGAAGCTTTCTTT. It yields the protein CASSVWAVPQEFHTEAFF.

On this clone itself: The junction differs from germline at one of its ends, possibly a read error. The chain has TRBV24-1 and TRBJ2-5; D perhaps matches TRBD2 (6 bases). This CDR3 is built from 12 residues. Germline CDR1 and CDR2: KGHDR and SFDVKD. The CDR3 bases are TGTGCCACCAGTGACCACGGACTACCCCTGGACTTC. Amino acid sequence: CATSDHGLPLDF.

This chain uses TRBV19 with TRBJ1-5, with D uncertain. The CDR3 consists of 12 residues. Trimming removed 2 bases at V and 5 bases at J, with 4 bases between. The germline CDR1 and CDR2 sequences are LNHDA and SQIVND (reference sequence). The CDR3 protein is CASSIRDQPQHF. DNA of the CDR3: TGTGCCAGTAGTATAAGGGATCAGCCCCAGCATTTT.

The V call is TRBV6-2 or TRBV6-3, the J call TRBJ1-2; D is ambiguous. V lost 7 bases and J lost 8, with 20 bases in between. Germline CDR1 is MNHEY and CDR2 is SVGEGT. This CDR3 has 14 residues. CDR3 sequence reads: CASTPNGFPSGYTF. The CDR3 DNA is TGTGCCAGCACCCCGAATGGGTTCCCCTCAGGCTACACCTTC.

V is TRBV3-1 (or the pseudogene TRBV3-2) and J is TRBJ1-4; D might be TRBD1 (5 bases). CDR3 length equals 15 residues. The V end was cut by 1 base, the J end by 5 bases, with 11 bases between. Germline values: CDR1 LGHDT, CDR2 YNNKEL (reference sequence). The CDR3 here is CASSQVLGTNEKLFF. The CDR3 nucleotides read TGTGCCAGCAGCCAAGTACTCGGGACCAATGAAAAACTGTTTTTT.